These 23 T cell receptor beta chains share one sample of origin, sequenced in a study of blood T cell repertoires in COVID-19. TCRdb keeps only in-frame clones here, not all; method: immunoSEQ multiplex PCR. Here the sample spans 250,000 to 350,000 clones, 86% being singletons. The sequenced sample was peripheral blood. The receptors were sampled from a woman aged 50 to 60 with acute or convalescent COVID-19.

This clone was picked up one time. This chain uses TRBV28 with TRBJ2-1; tentative D call: TRBD2 (6 bases). The V gene lost 8 bases and the J gene lost 2 bases, with 10 bases spanning the gap. This CDR3 is built from 13 residues. CDR1 and CDR2 (germline): MDHEN, SYDVKM. CDR3 DNA sequence: TGTGCCAGCGCTTCTAGCGCCTACAATGAGCAGTTCTTC. This sequence encodes CASASSAYNEQFF.

The V call is TRBV4-2, the J call TRBJ1-5; 9 nucleotides match TRBD1. With 4 bases clipped from V and 4 bases from J, the junction kept 8 bases outside the gene matches. This CDR3 region has 16 residues. The V gene's germline CDR1 is LGHNA and CDR2 YNFKEQ. The CDR3 nucleotides are TGTGCCAGCAGCCCACTCGGACAGGGGAGAAATCAGCCCCAGCATTTT. The encoded protein is CASSPLGQGRNQPQHF.

CDR3 in DNA: TGCGCCAGCAGTATTCCAGGCCTGGAGCAGTACTTC. The encoded protein is CASSIPGLEQYF. The rearrangement uses TRBV10-2 and TRBJ2-7; D call uncertain. Germline CDR1 reads WSHSY; CDR2 reads SAAADI. This CDR3 is built from 12 residues. V was cut by 5 bases and J by 7 bases, with 12 bases left in between.

The CDR3 coding sequence is TGTGCCAGCCGGTACGGGACACCCAACACTGAAGCTTTCTTT. Its protein is CASRYGTPNTEAFF. V is TRBV2 and J is TRBJ1-1; D is perhaps TRBD1 (6 bases). V lost 8 bases, J lost 2 bases, and 15 bases lay in between. Germline lookup yields CDR1 SNHLY and CDR2 FYNNEI. The CDR3 has 14 residues. The whole variable domain, remainder taken from reference TRBV2 and TRBJ1-1, is EPEVTQTPSHQVTQMGQEVILRCVPISNHLYFYWYRQILGQKVEFLVSFYNNEISEKSEIFDDQFSVERPDGSNFTLKIRSTKLEDSAMYFCASRYGTPNTEAFFGQGTRLTVV.

This chain connects TRBV9 to TRBJ2-1, with a weak D call TRBD2 (6 bases). With 5 bases removed from V and 7 bases from J, the gap between germline ends came to 13 bases. The CDR3 length is 13 residues. CDR1 is SGDLS, CDR2 YYNGEE, per germline. The CDR3 sequence is CASSLGRRNEQFF. CDR3 sequence (DNA): TGTGCCAGCAGTCTCGGGAGACGTAATGAGCAGTTCTTC.

This chain connects TRBV7-6 to TRBJ2-6; 11 nucleotides agree with TRBD1. V dropped 6 bases and J dropped 2; count of bases not matched to a gene: 6. Germline lookup yields CDR1 SGHVS and CDR2 FNYEAQ. This CDR3 comprises 17 residues. CDR3 in DNA: TGTGCCAGCAGGCCCGGGACAGGGGGTCCTGGGGCCAACGTCCTGACTTTC. The encoded protein is CASRPGTGGPGANVLTF.

The CDR3 sequence is CASSKKIGDRESHEQYF. CDR3 nucleotide sequence: TGTGCCAGCAGCAAAAAAATTGGGGACAGGGAAAGCCACGAGCAGTACTTC. The chain recombines TRBV21-1 with TRBJ2-7; TRBD1 was called by the table and not checked on the DNA. TRBV21-1 is listed as a pseudogene. The CDR3 has 17 amino acids.

The CDR3 spells CASSIGRDNEQFF. CDR3 nucleotide sequence: TGTGCCAGTAGTATAGGTAGAGACAATGAGCAGTTCTTC. The gene calls are TRBV19 and TRBJ2-1; D gene ambiguous. Trimming removed 1 base from V and 5 bases from J, with 6 bases in between. Germline CDR1 and CDR2: LNHDA and SQIVND (reference sequence). The CDR3 totals 13 residues.

Concerning this clone: The same CDR3 arises from other DNA sequences in this sample as well. V usage is TRBV2 and J usage is TRBJ1-1; TRBD1 agrees at 9 bases. The CDR3 has 14 amino acids. Germline V gives CDR1 SNHLY, CDR2 FYNNEI. The ends lost 4 bases at V and 1 base at J; junction bases unmatched: 1. CDR3 loop: CASSGQGGNTEAFF. CDR3 coding DNA: TGTGCCAGCAGTGGACAGGGGGGGAACACTGAAGCTTTCTTT.

The chain is built from TRBV5-1 and TRBJ1-1; 9 bases map to TRBD1. V lost 4 bases and J lost 1; bases outside the gene matches: 8. The CDR3 length is 16 residues. Germline loops: CDR1 SGHRS, CDR2 YFSETQ. The CDR3 here is CASSPGWDRANTEAFF. DNA of the CDR3: TGCGCCAGCAGCCCCGGCTGGGACAGGGCGAACACTGAAGCTTTCTTT.

This clone has more than one count but fewer than ten. This sample includes further DNA sequences coding for the same CDR3. In DNA, the CDR3 is TGTGCCAGCAGCCAAGTTGGGCAGGGGGCTGGGGAGCAGTACTTC. This translates into CASSQVGQGAGEQYF. The genes are TRBV4-2 and TRBJ2-7; TRBD1 matches 8 bases. Germline V lookup: CDR1 LGHNA, CDR2 YNFKEQ. Trimming took 1 base from V and 7 from J; bases not matched to a gene: 9. The CDR3 length is 15 residues.

CDR3 sequence (DNA): TGTGCCAGCTCACCCGGACAGGGGGCAATTGGGACTGAAGCTTTCTTT. It translates to CASSPGQGAIGTEAFF. The chain joins TRBV18 to TRBJ1-1, with TRBD1 matching over 11 bases. The CDR3 length is 16 residues. Germline CDR1 and CDR2: KGHSH and LQKENI. V trimming: 3 bases; J trimming: 5 bases; junction bases outside the gene matches: 8.

This clone was counted a single time. The rearrangement uses TRBV6-6 and TRBJ2-7, with TRBD1 matching over 8 bases. The CDR3 spans 15 residues. The V and J ends lost 0 bases and 6 bases, in that order; junction bases with no gene match: 7. The germline V gene has CDR1 MNHNY and CDR2 SVGAGI (reference sequence). CDR3 in amino acids: CASSYSQGGAGEQYF. CDR3 sequence (DNA): TGTGCCAGCAGTTACTCACAGGGGGGAGCCGGCGAGCAGTACTTC.

The J gene is TRBJ1-4, the V gene TRBV28; 7 bases match TRBD1. Germline assignment: CDR1 MDHEN and CDR2 SYDVKM. The J segment lost 0 bases and the V segment lost 2 bases, leaving 3 bases of the junction unmatched. This CDR3 spans 16 amino acids. The CDR3 is CASSLEGAATNEKLFF. DNA for the CDR3: TGTGCCAGCAGTTTAGAGGGGGCGGCAACTAATGAAAAACTGTTTTTT. Using reference TRBV28 and TRBJ1-4 for the parts outside the CDR3, the full variable domain is DVKVTQSSRYLVKRTGEKVFLECVQDMDHENMFWYRQDPGLGLRLIYFSYDVKMKEKGDIPEGYSVSREKKERFSLILESASTNQTSMYLCASSLEGAATNEKLFFGSGTQLSVL.

In regard to this clone: The sample holds other DNA sequences that translate to the same CDR3. The chain has TRBV2 and TRBJ1-1, with 8 bases identical to TRBD1. CDR1 and CDR2 from the germline V gene are SNHLY and FYNNEI. The CDR3 spans 13 residues. Losses at the gene ends were 6 bases for V and 4 bases for J; bases not matched to a gene: 4. The CDR3 is CASSGQGITEAFF. In DNA, the CDR3 is TGTGCCAGCAGCGGACAGGGAATCACTGAAGCTTTCTTT.

The chain links TRBV7-3 to TRBJ2-7, with TRBD1 matching 8 bases. J was trimmed by 6 bases and V by 5 bases; bases with no gene match: 6. This CDR3 spans 13 amino acids. Germline V gene lookup returns CDR1 SGHTA and CDR2 FQGTGA. CDR3 amino acids: CASSQDRAREQYF. CDR3 DNA sequence: TGTGCCAGCAGCCAGGACAGGGCTCGCGAGCAGTACTTC.

This chain uses TRBV4-2 with TRBJ2-3; TRBD2 matches 8 bases. J lost 3 bases, V lost 4 bases, and 6 bases had no gene match. Germline CDR1 reads LGHNA; CDR2 reads YNFKEQ. CDR3 length: 15 amino acids. CDR3 amino acids: CASSPGLGMTDTQYF. The CDR3, as DNA: TGTGCCAGCAGCCCGGGACTAGGAATGACAGATACGCAGTATTTT.

The chain carries TRBV2 and TRBJ1-1; D possibly corresponds to TRBD1 (6 bases). Trimming removed 4 bases at V and 5 bases at J, with 14 bases between. This CDR3 spans 14 amino acids. Germline lookup yields CDR1 SNHLY and CDR2 FYNNEI. As DNA, the CDR3 is TGTGCCAGCAGTGGGGTAGTGGGGGCAACTGAAGCTTTCTTT. As protein: CASSGVVGATEAFF.

A single count supports this clone. The chain has TRBV20-1 and TRBJ2-3; D not certain. The germline CDR1 and CDR2 sequences are DFQATT and SNEGSKA (reference sequence). V lost 3 bases, J lost 9 bases, and 28 bases lay in between. The CDR3 sequence is 17 residues long. The CDR3 DNA is TGCAGTGCTAGTTATGTCTGGAGCATTACCAGATCATCGACGCAGTATTTT. The encoded protein is CSASYVWSITRSSTQYF.

Worth noting for this clone: Other DNA sequences of this sample code for an identical CDR3. The rearrangement joins TRBV28 to TRBJ1-4; 7 nucleotides agree with TRBD1. Losses at the gene ends were 2 bases for V and 0 bases for J; bases not matched to a gene: 0. The CDR3 consists of 15 residues. Germline CDR1 is MDHEN and CDR2 is SYDVKM. CDR3 DNA: TGTGCCAGCAGTTTACAGGGGGCAACTAATGAAAAACTGTTTTTT. It encodes CASSLQGATNEKLFF.

CDR3 region: CASSPRDTTNSPLHF. The CDR3 nucleotides are TGTGCCAGCTCACCGAGGGACACGACTAATTCACCCCTCCACTTT. J is TRBJ1-6 and V is TRBV6-5, with D perhaps TRBD1 (6 bases). Germline assignment: CDR1 MNHEY and CDR2 SVGAGI. This CDR3 is 15 amino acids long. Trimming removed 8 bases from V and 6 bases from J, with 17 bases in between.

This chain joins TRBV24-1 and TRBJ1-4; the D is unclear. V lost 4 bases to trimming and J lost 6 bases, with 2 bases between them. Germline CDR1 KGHDR, CDR2 SFDVKD. This CDR3 contains 11 residues. The CDR3 DNA reads TGTGCCACCAGTGACTATGAAAAACTGTTTTTT. It encodes CATSDYEKLFF.

V is TRBV7-9 and J is TRBJ1-6; perhaps TRBD1 as D (5 bases). Germline V gene lookup returns CDR1 SEHNR and CDR2 FQNEAQ (reference sequence). The CDR3 length is 16 residues. Trimming shortened V by 3 bases and J by 0 bases, and 9 bases separated the two germline ends. The chain's CDR3 is CASSLGRSSYNSPLHF. DNA of the CDR3: TGTGCCAGCAGCTTGGGGCGAAGCTCCTATAATTCACCCCTCCACTTT.